The clone carrying this T cell receptor beta chain was detected once. This record belongs to a study of blood T cell repertoires in COVID-19. Study as a whole: Material from acute and convalescent COVID-19 was sourced from the United States, Italy and Spain. Sample material is recorded as cDNA or gDNA derived from T cells, B-cell-depleted T cells, or PBMCs.

Sequencing was performed with immunoSEQ multiplex PCR; in TCRdb, only in-frame clones are kept and a portion is missing. The sample holds more than 95,000 clones; less than 90% are singletons and the top ten take 6.2%. The length of the CDR3 is 14 residues. The germline V gene has CDR1 GTSNPN and CDR2 SVGIG (reference sequence). Trimming cost V 2 bases and J 0 bases, with 11 bases left between them. V gene TRBV30 combines with J gene TRBJ2-7, with D perhaps TRBD2 (6 bases). Sequences were obtained from peripheral blood. The receptor was isolated from a human donor in a cohort sampled during active COVID-19. CDR3 in DNA: TGTGCCTGGAGTAGAAGGACTAACTCCTACGAGCAGTACTTC. Its protein product is CAWSRRTNSYEQYF.